Listed below are T cell receptor beta chains from one sample, sequenced in a study of T cells in localized non-small cell lung cancer. Sequencing used immunoSEQ multiplex PCR; TCRdb keeps in-frame clones, though not all of them. The table has roughly 50,000 clones, 91% seen once. Sequenced here: peripheral blood, sampled before any cancer treatment. Receptor source: a man aged 40 to 75 with stage I lung adenocarcinoma. Both conserved end residues are part of each CDR3. The D gene is left open where the match is weak. Size is omitted from some rows. Given values are once, few, many or a class for expanded clones.

J: TRBJ1-3; size: .; D: .; V: TRBV5-5; CDR3: CASSQASDGSGNTIYF; DNA: TGTGCCAGCAGCCAAGCCTCGGATGGCTCTGGAAACACCATATATTTT
J: TRBJ2-1; size: .; D: .; V: TRBV10-3; CDR3: CAISDINEQFF; DNA: TGTGCCATCAGTGACATCAATGAGCAGTTCTTC
J: TRBJ2-1; size: .; D: TRBD1; V: TRBV2; CDR3: CASSKDRGTYNEQFF; DNA: TGTGCCAGCAGTAAGGACAGGGGAACCTACAATGAGCAGTTCTTC
J: TRBJ2-2; size: .; D: .; V: TRBV10-3; CDR3: CAISTAENTGELFF; DNA: TGTGCCATCAGCACCGCAGAGAACACCGGGGAGCTGTTTTTT
J: TRBJ2-1; size: once; D: .; V: TRBV28; CDR3: CASSFLGGNAYNEQFF; DNA: TGTGCCAGCAGTTTCCTAGGTGGGAACGCCTACAATGAGCAGTTCTTC
J: TRBJ1-2; size: .; D: TRBD1; V: TRBV6-5; CDR3: CASSYHRGQGVYGYTF; DNA: TGTGCCAGCAGTTACCACAGGGGGCAAGGGGTATATGGCTACACCTTC
J: TRBJ2-7; size: .; D: .; V: TRBV29-1; CDR3: CSVVTGEQYF; DNA: TGCAGCGTTGTTACGGGGGAGCAGTACTTC
J: TRBJ1-3; size: .; D: .; V: TRBV2; CDR3: CASKGTSGNTIYF; DNA: TGTGCCAGCAAGGGGACCTCTGGAAACACCATATATTTT
J: TRBJ2-5; size: .; D: .; V: TRBV7-8; CDR3: CASSLNWGQGETQYF; DNA: TGTGCCAGCAGCTTAAATTGGGGGCAGGGAGAGACCCAGTACTTC
J: TRBJ2-4; size: few; D: .; V: TRBV19; CDR3: CASSIVGQVGNIQYF; DNA: TGTGCCAGTAGTATAGTAGGGCAGGTGGGGAACATTCAGTACTTC
J: TRBJ1-5; size: .; D: .; V: TRBV7-9; CDR3: CASSLDEGQPQHF; DNA: TGTGCCAGCAGCTTAGATGAAGGTCAGCCCCAGCATTTT
J: TRBJ1-2; size: .; D: TRBD1; V: TRBV19; CDR3: CATSPGGNYGYTF; DNA: TGTGCCACCTCGCCAGGGGGCAACTATGGCTACACCTTC
J: TRBJ2-1; size: .; D: .; V: TRBV5-4; CDR3: CASSLAAGVYNEQFF; DNA: TGTGCCAGCAGCTTGGCAGCGGGCGTCTACAATGAGCAGTTCTTC
J: TRBJ2-5; size: .; D: TRBD2; V: TRBV27; CDR3: CASSLTGTSGRAAKETQYF; DNA: TGTGCCAGCAGTTTAACCGGGACTAGCGGGAGGGCCGCTAAAGAGACCCAGTACTTC
J: TRBJ2-4; size: .; D: TRBD1; V: TRBV15; CDR3: CATSREKTGGENIQYF; DNA: TGTGCCACCAGCAGAGAAAAGACAGGGGGAGAAAACATTCAGTACTTC
J: TRBJ1-2; size: .; D: .; V: TRBV28; CDR3: CASSLFPRGYTF; DNA: TGTGCCAGCAGTTTATTCCCCCGGGGCTACACCTTC
J: TRBJ2-5; size: .; D: .; V: TRBV7-2; CDR3: CASRKWPGPQETQYF; DNA: TGTGCCAGCCGTAAGTGGCCGGGACCCCAAGAGACCCAGTACTTC
J: TRBJ2-5; size: .; D: .; V: TRBV6-1; CDR3: CASSVGAGSGETQYF; DNA: TGTGCCAGCAGTGTTGGGGCAGGATCCGGGGAGACCCAGTACTTC
J: TRBJ2-3; size: .; D: .; V: TRBV6-1; CDR3: CASSESTFRLTTDTQYF; DNA: TGTGCCAGCAGTGAATCTACCTTCCGGTTAACCACAGATACGCAGTATTTT
J: TRBJ1-2; size: .; D: .; V: TRBV18; CDR3: CASSLDRNNYGYTF; DNA: TGTGCCAGCTCCCTTGACAGAAATAACTATGGCTACACCTTC
J: TRBJ2-7; size: .; D: .; V: TRBV7-9; CDR3: CASSFAGTYEQYF; DNA: TGTGCCAGCAGCTTCGCAGGGACCTACGAGCAGTACTTC
J: TRBJ2-7; size: .; D: .; V: TRBV7-3; CDR3: CASSPVGGWEQYF; DNA: TGTGCCAGCAGCCCCGTGGGGGGCTGGGAGCAGTACTTC
J: TRBJ2-7; size: .; D: .; V: TRBV28; CDR3: CASTLPGHLGNEQYF; DNA: TGTGCCAGCACCCTACCGGGACACCTCGGGAACGAGCAGTACTTC
J: TRBJ2-7; size: .; D: .; V: TRBV6-1; CDR3: CASNQLYEQYF; DNA: TGTGCCAGCAACCAACTATACGAGCAGTACTTC
J: TRBJ1-1; size: .; D: .; V: TRBV19; CDR3: CASSRPTEAFF; DNA: TGTGCCAGTAGTCGTCCCACTGAAGCTTTCTTT
J: TRBJ2-2; size: .; D: TRBD2; V: TRBV7-6; CDR3: CASSLVAGFLNTGELFF; DNA: TGTGCCAGCAGCTTAGTAGCGGGGTTTCTGAACACCGGGGAGCTGTTTTTT
J: TRBJ1-2; size: .; D: .; V: TRBV19; CDR3: CASSINGPSYGYTF; DNA: TGTGCCAGTAGTATAAATGGACCGAGCTATGGCTACACCTTC